This TCR beta chain was recovered during a study of T-cell memory formation after mild COVID-19. UMIs and sample barcodes were carried by the TCR alpha and TCR beta cDNA libraries that 5'RACE produced using constant-segment primers. One entry per CDR3 protein, called by TCRdb with MiXCR from the 5' RACE reads. The sample records under 350,000 distinct CDR3 sequences, 15% to 20% being singletons. Findings of the study overall: Shrinking CD4+ clones resided mostly in CM and EM, and CD8+ ones in EMRA. Certain responding clones were present in pre-infection memory, suggesting participation of cross-reactive memory. Whereas later expanders leaned CD4+, clones contracting day 15 to 85 showed a balanced CD4/CD8 makeup.

The sample holds a few counts of this clonotype. What it recognizes is unknown. With 5 bases removed from V and 7 bases from J, the gap between germline ends came to 17 bases. From germline, CDR1 is SGHTA and CDR2 FQGNSA. This CDR3 has 15 amino acids. The sequence was obtained from a man aged 18-30 years who had mild COVID-19 (a few samples of this study predate the infection). Cell type and time point are not known. This rearrangement joins TRBV7-2 to TRBJ2-2; no clear D. Sequencing was performed on PBMCs or a T cell subset sorted from them (not recorded which). The CDR3 nucleotides read TGTGCCAGCAGCCGTATGGATCGCCAAGGCGGGGAGCTGTTTTTT. Its protein is CASSRMDRQGGELFF.